This T cell receptor beta chain was identified during a study of blood T cell repertoires in COVID-19. As for the study in general: T cells, B-cell-depleted T cells, or PBMCs supplied cDNA or gDNA.

The V gene end was trimmed by 5 bases and the J gene end by 1 base; junction bases not matched to a gene: 5. The germline CDR1 and CDR2 sequences are SGHNT and YYREEE (reference sequence). The CDR3 is 14 amino acids. Source study methods: Reference gene primers were amplified, and this amplification served to estimate nucleated cell counts. TCRdb keeps only in-frame clones here, not all; method: immunoSEQ multiplex PCR. V, J and clone size reflect that table, while D and trimming were determined from the DNA. The sample has about 120,000 clones, approximately 82% seen once. This clone was detected a few times.

The receptor was derived from a man in his 60s with acute or convalescent COVID-19. What was sequenced was peripheral blood. This sequence joins TRBV5-4 and TRBJ1-2, with 7 bases matching TRBD1. The CDR3 DNA reads as TGTGCCAGCAGTTGGGACAGCCATAACTATGGCTACACCTTC. The encoded protein is CASSWDSHNYGYTF.